A single sample is the source of the 28 T cell receptor beta chains below, sequenced in a study of blood T cell repertoires in COVID-19. Assay: immunoSEQ multiplex PCR; the TCRdb copy retains only in-frame clones and omits some. The sample carries a few hundred thousand clones, 80% to 90% recorded once. Source material: PBMCs or T cells enriched from blood (not recorded which). The receptors were sampled from a woman aged 40-49 years with acute COVID-19.

As to this clone: The same CDR3 can be traced to other DNA sequences in this sample. This chain joins TRBV7-2 and TRBJ2-7; D is undetermined. The germline V gene has CDR1 SGHTA and CDR2 FQGNSA. V dropped 1 base and J dropped 0 bases, with 4 bases sitting between them. This CDR3 is 13 amino acids long. CDR3 amino acids: CASSLDSSYEQYF. In DNA form, the CDR3 reads TGTGCCAGCAGCTTAGACAGCTCCTACGAGCAGTACTTC.

Ten or more counts support this clone. CDR3 protein: CATSDLGGGTYNEQFF. CDR3 sequence (DNA): TGTGCCACCAGTGATTTGGGGGGAGGGACCTACAATGAGCAGTTCTTC. The chain combines TRBV24-1 with TRBJ2-1, with 7 bases that match TRBD2. This CDR3 is 16 amino acids long. V was pared by 0 bases and J by 2 bases, with 3 bases of the junction left unmatched. Per germline, CDR1 KGHDR and CDR2 SFDVKD.

The rearrangement links TRBV10-3 to TRBJ2-7; the D gene is possibly TRBD2 (5 bases). Trimming took 10 bases from V and 2 from J, leaving 18 bases between them. The CDR3 contains 14 residues. Looked up from germline, CDR1 is ENHRY and CDR2 is SYGVKD. The CDR3 sequence is CASGRAKPPYEQYF. DNA of the CDR3: TGTGCCAGCGGGCGGGCGAAGCCCCCCTACGAGCAGTACTTC.

The chain has TRBV9 and TRBJ1-1, with 11 bases that match TRBD1. Losses at the gene ends were 0 bases for V and 5 bases for J; bases not matched to a gene: 9. This CDR3 is 17 amino acids long. In germline, CDR1 is SGDLS, CDR2 YYNGEE. The CDR3 loop is CASSVGIGTGGWTEAFF. DNA for the CDR3: TGTGCCAGCAGCGTAGGGATTGGGACAGGGGGTTGGACTGAAGCTTTCTTT.

The genes are TRBV19 and TRBJ1-4, with D maybe TRBD1 (6 bases). The germline gives CDR1 LNHDA, CDR2 SQIVND (reference sequence). V was pared by 2 bases and J by 7 bases, with 11 bases between. The CDR3 contains 14 residues. The CDR3, as DNA: TGTGCCAGTAGTATAACCCCCAGGGGTGAAAAACTGTTTTTT. Encoded protein: CASSITPRGEKLFF.

The chain uses TRBV25-1 and TRBJ2-2; 7 bases match TRBD2. The CDR3 contains 15 residues. From germline, CDR1 is MGHDK and CDR2 SYGVNS. V dropped 4 bases and J dropped 7; count of bases not matched to a gene: 9. The CDR3 reads CASSGSAGLVGELFF. The CDR3 region has the DNA TGTGCCAGCAGTGGTTCAGCGGGATTGGTCGGGGAGCTGTTTTTT.

The genes are TRBV27 and TRBJ2-7; TRBD1 matches 10 bases. The CDR3 consists of 15 residues. The V segment lost 3 bases and the J segment 2 bases; nucleotides outside the gene matches: 4. CDR1 is MNHEY and CDR2 is SMNVEV in the germline V gene (reference sequence). The CDR3 region has the DNA TGTGCCAGCAGTTTGTTCGGGACAGGGGCCTACGAGCAGTACTTC. This translates into CASSLFGTGAYEQYF.

This clone showed up just once. The rearrangement uses TRBV25-1 and TRBJ1-6; TRBD1 matches 8 bases. This CDR3 is built from 16 residues. The ends lost 4 bases at V and 0 bases at J; junction bases unmatched: 2. Looked up from germline, CDR1 is MGHDK and CDR2 is SYGVNS. The DNA of the CDR3 is TGTGCCAGCAGTGCAGGGGGCAACTCCTATAATTCACCCCTCCACTTT. It specifies CASSAGGNSYNSPLHF.

V gene TRBV10-1 combines with J gene TRBJ2-7, with D hard to call. Germline V lookup: CDR1 WNHNN, CDR2 SYGVQD (reference sequence). Trimming pared 3 bases from V and 7 bases from J, leaving 13 bases between. This CDR3 has 13 residues. For the CDR3, the DNA is TGCGCCAGCAGTGAAAGGCAGGTTGATGAGCAGTACTTC. Its translation: CASSERQVDEQYF.

The V and J genes are TRBV6-6 and TRBJ2-7; 8 nucleotides align to TRBD2. From germline, CDR1 is MNHNY and CDR2 SVGAGI (reference sequence). CDR3 length equals 15 residues. V dropped 4 bases and J dropped 2; count of bases not matched to a gene: 7. CDR3 sequence (DNA): TGTGCCAGCAGTTCCAGCGGGAGACCTACCTACGAGCAGTACTTC. This gives the protein CASSSSGRPTYEQYF.

The chain has TRBV28 and TRBJ2-1; 11 positions match TRBD2. This CDR3 has 15 amino acids. J gave up 5 bases and V 5 bases, and 5 bases lay outside the gene matches. The V gene's germline CDR1 is MDHEN and CDR2 SYDVKM. For the CDR3, the DNA is TGTGCCAGCAGTCCTCGACTAGCGGGAAACAATGAGCAGTTCTTC. Translated: CASSPRLAGNNEQFF.

The CDR3 nucleotides read TGTGCCAGTAGGTCAGGGGGCGCCGGCGGGGAGCTGTTTTTT. Translating it yields CASRSGGAGGELFF. The chain employs TRBV19 and TRBJ2-2; 8 positions match TRBD1. Germline V lookup: CDR1 LNHDA, CDR2 SQIVND (reference sequence). This CDR3 is 14 amino acids long. V dropped 6 bases and J dropped 7; count of bases not matched to a gene: 7.

The chain combines TRBV5-8 with TRBJ2-1, with a weak D call TRBD1 (6 bases). Trimming cost V 3 bases and J 3 bases, with 16 bases left between them. The CDR3 sequence is 16 residues long. Germline V gene lookup returns CDR1 SGHTS and CDR2 YDEGEE. Here the CDR3 reads CASSSNRAPDYNEQFF. The CDR3 nucleotides are TGTGCCAGCAGCTCGAACAGGGCCCCCGACTACAATGAGCAGTTCTTC.

CDR3 amino acids: CASSSGTSSNQPQHF. CDR3 coding DNA: TGTGCCAGCAGCTCGGGGACAAGTAGCAATCAGCCCCAGCATTTT. The V and J genes are TRBV5-8 and TRBJ1-5; weak D call: TRBD1 (6 bases). Per the germline V gene, CDR1 is SGHTS and CDR2 is YDEGEE. CDR3 length equals 15 residues. The germline V and J ends were trimmed by 3 bases and 0 bases, with 10 bases remaining between them.

This chain joins TRBV28 and TRBJ2-1, with D possibly matching TRBD1 (5 bases). Trimming removed 2 bases at V and 3 bases at J, with 5 bases between. The CDR3 runs 13 residues. CDR1 is MDHEN, CDR2 SYDVKM, per germline. The CDR3 DNA reads as TGTGCCAGCAGTTTAGACAGCTACAATGAGCAGTTCTTC. Translating it yields CASSLDSYNEQFF.

This sequence joins TRBV18 and TRBJ2-3, with D possibly matching TRBD2 (6 bases). The germline V gene encodes CDR1 KGHSH and CDR2 LQKENI. The CDR3 extends over 15 amino acids. The V gene lost 3 bases and the J gene lost 0 bases, with 10 bases spanning the gap. The CDR3 nucleotides read TGTGCCAGCTCACCGAACGCGGGAAGCACAGATACGCAGTATTTT. Translation gives CASSPNAGSTDTQYF.

This clone turned up a few times. This chain uses TRBV29-1 with TRBJ2-7; TRBD2 might be the D (5 bases). The CDR3 consists of 13 residues. Trimming took 4 bases from V and 0 from J, leaving 10 bases between them. Germline V gene lookup returns CDR1 SQVTM and CDR2 ANQGSEA. The CDR3 region is CSVGERSSYEQYF. The CDR3 DNA reads TGCAGCGTTGGCGAGCGGAGCTCCTACGAGCAGTACTTC.

The gene calls are TRBV9 and TRBJ1-2, with a tentative D call TRBD1 (5 bases). Germline loops: CDR1 SGDLS, CDR2 YYNGEE. V was pared by 1 base and J by 2 bases, with 6 bases between. CDR3 length: 13 residues. CDR3 residues: CASSVRQNYGYTF. The CDR3 DNA is TGTGCCAGCAGCGTAAGACAGAACTATGGCTACACCTTC.

This chain joins TRBV6-2 or TRBV6-3 and TRBJ2-2; TRBD2 agrees at 7 bases. The CDR3 contains 16 residues. The V and J ends lost 2 bases and 4 bases, in that order; junction bases with no gene match: 7. Germline CDR1 is MNHEY and CDR2 is SVGEGT. CDR3 region: CASSYSGVAGTGELFF. CDR3 nucleotide sequence: TGTGCCAGCAGTTACAGTGGGGTAGCGGGCACCGGGGAGCTGTTTTTT.

Only one count was recorded for this clone. V gene TRBV19 combines with J gene TRBJ2-7, with 8 bases identical to TRBD2. CDR1 and CDR2 from the germline V gene are LNHDA and SQIVND (reference sequence). The CDR3 has 14 amino acids. V was pared by 10 bases and J by 0 bases, with 8 bases of the junction left unmatched. The CDR3 region has the DNA TGTGCCACCTCTCCCAGCGGGAGCTCCTACGAGCAGTACTTC. Translated, it gives CATSPSGSSYEQYF.

The chain links TRBV6-5 to TRBJ1-3, with no clear D. The CDR3 is 14 residues long. Trimming stripped 6 bases from V and 0 bases from J, with 9 bases between. The V gene's germline CDR1 is MNHEY and CDR2 SVGAGI. The CDR3 bases are TGTGCCAGCAGGGTACACAGCTCTGGAAACACCATATATTTT. The encoded protein is CASRVHSSGNTIYF.

This clone occurred once. The J gene is TRBJ2-3, the V gene TRBV3-1 (or the pseudogene TRBV3-2); 10 bases map to TRBD2. Per germline, CDR1 LGHDT and CDR2 YNNKEL (reference sequence). V lost 3 bases and J lost 3; bases outside the gene matches: 9. This CDR3 is built from 17 residues. The CDR3 spells CASSQGPSGRRTDTQYF. The CDR3 DNA is TGTGCCAGCAGCCAGGGGCCTAGCGGGAGAAGGACAGATACGCAGTATTTT.

Remarks on this clone: The same CDR3 arises from other DNA sequences in this sample as well. V usage is TRBV29-1 and J usage is TRBJ1-1; D may be TRBD1 (6 bases). The germline V gene has CDR1 SQVTM and CDR2 ANQGSEA. The CDR3 runs 13 residues. V lost 6 bases to trimming and J lost 1 base, with 12 bases between them. The CDR3 reads CSVLRGGNTEAFF. The CDR3 region has the DNA TGCAGCGTATTAAGGGGGGGGAACACTGAAGCTTTCTTT.

The V gene is TRBV28, the J gene TRBJ1-3; 12 nucleotides align to TRBD1. V gave up 5 bases and J gave up 0 bases; unmatched junction bases: 5. Germline values: CDR1 MDHEN, CDR2 SYDVKM. The CDR3 is 17 amino acids. The CDR3, as DNA: TGTGCCAGCAGTGTCGGGACAGGGGGCCGCTCTGGAAACACCATATATTTT. This gives the protein CASSVGTGGRSGNTIYF.

V is TRBV18 and J is TRBJ1-2; D is perhaps TRBD1 (5 bases). CDR3 length: 15 amino acids. CDR1 is KGHSH and CDR2 is LQKENI in the germline V gene. Trimming stripped 3 bases from V and 4 bases from J, with 15 bases between. This CDR3 reads CASSPWSGPIYGYTF. CDR3 coding DNA: TGTGCCAGCTCACCCTGGTCAGGGCCGATCTATGGCTACACCTTC.

The gene calls are TRBV14 and TRBJ2-5, with TRBD1 matching 8 bases. The CDR3 is 15 residues long. V dropped 3 bases and J dropped 5; count of bases not matched to a gene: 8. Germline V gene lookup returns CDR1 SGHDN and CDR2 FVKESK. The CDR3 DNA sequence: TGTGCCAGCAGCCACACGGGGACAGGATGGGAGACCCAGTACTTC. Amino acid sequence: CASSHTGTGWETQYF.

The chain recombines TRBV6-6 with TRBJ2-7, with TRBD2 matching over 12 bases. Germline values: CDR1 MNHNY, CDR2 SVGAGI (reference sequence). J gave up 4 bases and V 0 bases, and 1 base lay outside the gene matches. The CDR3 extends over 15 amino acids. CDR3 region: CASSYSTSGRYEQYF. The CDR3, as DNA: TGTGCCAGCAGTTACTCGACTAGCGGGAGATACGAGCAGTACTTC.

CDR3 bases: TGTGCCAGCAGCCCCAGCGGGATACATGAGCAGTTCTTC. Encoded protein: CASSPSGIHEQFF. J is TRBJ2-1 and V is TRBV7-2; 7 bases are a match to TRBD2. The CDR3 consists of 13 residues. Germline V gene sequence: CDR1 SGHTA, CDR2 FQGNSA. The junction had 6 bases not matched to a gene; V was cut back by 5 bases and J by 8 bases.